The 23 T cell receptor beta chains presented below share a single source sample, sequenced in a study of blood T cell repertoires in COVID-19. Method: immunoSEQ multiplex PCR; TCRdb's copy keeps in-frame clones and lacks some. This sample has more than 200,000 clones, with 85% to 90% found just once. Source material: PBMCs or T cells enriched from blood (not recorded which). The receptors were gathered from a woman aged 25 to 39 who had recovered from COVID-19.

This chain connects TRBV10-3 to TRBJ1-5; 7 bases match TRBD1. V shed 8 bases, J shed 3 bases, and the junction held 4 bases outside the gene matches. There are 13 residues in the CDR3. The V gene's germline CDR1 is ENHRY and CDR2 SYGVKD. CDR3 nucleotides: TGTGCCATCCGGGACAGAGACAATCAGCCCCAGCATTTT. Protein: CAIRDRDNQPQHF.

The genes are TRBV27 and TRBJ2-2, with TRBD2 matching over 8 bases. Germline CDR1 and CDR2: MNHEY and SMNVEV (reference sequence). CDR3 length: 15 residues. With 5 bases clipped from V and 6 bases from J, the junction kept 8 bases outside the gene matches. CDR3 DNA sequence: TGTGCCAGCAGTATCTTAGCGGGGAGGCCCGGGGAGCTGTTTTTT. Translation: CASSILAGRPGELFF.

This clone was counted a few times. The chain employs TRBV19 and TRBJ1-1; TRBD1 agrees at 7 bases. The V segment lost 6 bases and the J segment 7 bases; nucleotides outside the gene matches: 8. The length of the CDR3 is 13 residues. Germline lookup yields CDR1 LNHDA and CDR2 SQIVND (reference sequence). As DNA, the CDR3 is TGTGCCAGTAGGACAGGGCCTGGCCTTGAAGCTTTCTTT. Encoded protein: CASRTGPGLEAFF.

The genes are TRBV19 and TRBJ2-1, with TRBD1 as a possible D gene (5 bases). CDR3 length: 17 residues. The V and J ends lost 1 base and 4 bases respectively, with 17 bases between them. Germline V CDR1 and CDR2: LNHDA, SQIVND (reference sequence). CDR3 protein: CASSIGLLIDSYNEQFF. For the CDR3, the DNA is TGTGCCAGTAGTATAGGTCTCCTAATTGACAGTTACAATGAGCAGTTCTTC.

The chain is built from TRBV7-9 and TRBJ2-1; the match to TRBD2 covers 7 bases. The CDR3 runs 16 residues. CDR1 SEHNR and CDR2 FQNEAQ come from the germline V gene (reference sequence). J gave up 7 bases and V 8 bases, and 17 bases lay outside the gene matches. CDR3 bases: TGTGCCAGCGCTCCCCGTGGGTGGGAGGGCCAGAATGAGCAGTTCTTC. Translated, it gives CASAPRGWEGQNEQFF. The full variable domain, with the rest looked up from reference TRBV7-9 and TRBJ2-1, is DTGVSQNPRHKITKRGQNVTFRCDPISEHNRLYWYRQTLGQGPEFLTYFQNEAQLEKSRLLSDRFSAERPKGSFSTLEIQRTEQGDSAMYLCASAPRGWEGQNEQFFGPGTRLTVL.

The gene calls are TRBV24-1 and TRBJ2-7, with TRBD1 matching 8 bases. This CDR3 spans 13 amino acids. With V trimmed by 4 bases and J by 5 bases, 3 bases remained unmatched. CDR1 and CDR2 (germline): KGHDR, SFDVKD. The CDR3 region is CATSDTTGDEQYF. The CDR3 nucleotides read TGTGCCACCAGTGACACGACAGGGGACGAGCAGTACTTC.

The chain uses TRBV6-2 or TRBV6-3 and TRBJ2-5; 7 bases are shared with TRBD1. Per the germline V gene, CDR1 is MNHEY and CDR2 is SVGEGT. The trim removed 6 bases at V and 4 bases at J, leaving 8 bases unmatched. The CDR3 is made up of 14 amino acids. CDR3 loop: CASSRGTVLETQYF. The CDR3 DNA sequence: TGTGCCAGCAGCCGTGGGACAGTCCTAGAGACCCAGTACTTC.

The rearrangement joins TRBV18 to TRBJ1-5, with D hard to call. The CDR3 has 16 amino acids. Per germline, CDR1 KGHSH and CDR2 LQKENI. V shed 2 bases and J shed 0 bases, with 11 bases lying between them. The CDR3 here is CASSPGQHNSNQPQHF. CDR3 bases: TGTGCCAGCTCACCAGGGCAGCATAATAGCAATCAGCCCCAGCATTTT.

The gene calls are TRBV4-3 and TRBJ2-7; 8 bases are a match to TRBD2. This CDR3 has 15 residues. CDR1 is LGHNA, CDR2 YSLEER, per germline. The junction had 6 bases not matched to a gene; V was cut back by 3 bases and J by 2 bases. The CDR3 DNA reads as TGCGCCAGCAGCCACACGGCGGGGGGCCCCTACGAGCAGTACTTC. It codes for CASSHTAGGPYEQYF.

The J gene is TRBJ1-2, the V gene TRBV24-1; the D gene is possibly TRBD1 (6 bases). This CDR3 comprises 16 residues. Germline V gene lookup returns CDR1 KGHDR and CDR2 SFDVKD. V dropped 4 bases and J dropped 4 bases, with 18 bases sitting between them. The CDR3 DNA reads as TGTGCCACCAGTGACCATGACAGGACTTCCTTCTATGGCTACACCTTC. Translated, it gives CATSDHDRTSFYGYTF.

The gene calls are TRBV4-1 and TRBJ1-6; possibly TRBD1 for D (6 bases). Between the trimmed V and J ends, which lost 1 base and 2 bases, there was a span of 15 bases. CDR3 length: 18 amino acids. Germline assignment: CDR1 MGHRA and CDR2 YSYEKL. The DNA of the CDR3 is TGCGCCAGCAGCCAAGCCCACAGGGATCGAACCTATAATTCACCCCTCCACTTT. This encodes CASSQAHRDRTYNSPLHF.

V usage is TRBV7-6 and J usage is TRBJ2-3; perhaps TRBD2 as D (6 bases). V shed 5 bases and J shed 2 bases, with 8 bases lying between them. CDR3 length: 13 amino acids. CDR1 and CDR2 from the germline V gene are SGHVS and FNYEAQ. CDR3 DNA: TGTGCCAGCAGCGCGGGGAACACAGATACGCAGTATTTT. The encoded protein is CASSAGNTDTQYF.

The chain has TRBV28 and TRBJ1-4; 7 bases align to TRBD1. This CDR3 is 15 amino acids long. CDR1 is MDHEN and CDR2 is SYDVKM in the germline V gene. V shed 6 bases, J shed 11 bases, and the junction held 15 bases outside the gene matches. The CDR3 region has the DNA TGTGCCAGCAGAAATCATCCGGGGGCAGGGGGGAAACTGTTTTTT. Protein product: CASRNHPGAGGKLFF.

This chain joins TRBV6-5 and TRBJ2-7; 10 bases fit TRBD2. The germline gives CDR1 MNHEY, CDR2 SVGAGI. Trimming cost V 6 bases and J 4 bases; bases outside gene matches: 9. CDR3 length: 15 amino acids. CDR3 sequence (DNA): TGTGCCAGCAGGCTTTCTAGCGGGAGAGGTTACGAGCAGTACTTC. Translation: CASRLSSGRGYEQYF.

The V call is TRBV28, the J call TRBJ1-2, with TRBD1 matching 9 bases. Per the germline V gene, CDR1 is MDHEN and CDR2 is SYDVKM. The V gene end was trimmed by 5 bases and the J gene end by 5 bases; junction bases not matched to a gene: 3. The CDR3 is 13 residues long. The CDR3 loop reads CASSPGTGYGYTF. CDR3 DNA: TGTGCCAGCAGTCCCGGGACAGGGTATGGCTACACCTTC.

The chain links TRBV7-9 to TRBJ1-2; no clear D. CDR3 length: 11 residues. Germline CDR1 is SEHNR and CDR2 is FQNEAQ (reference sequence). Trimming took off 1 base at V and 6 bases at J, with 3 bases between the two ends. The CDR3 DNA reads TGTGCCAGCAGCTTAGGTAATGGCTACACCTTC. It specifies CASSLGNGYTF. The whole variable domain, filled in from reference TRBV7-9 and TRBJ1-2, reads DTGVSQNPRHKITKRGQNVTFRCDPISEHNRLYWYRQTLGQGPEFLTYFQNEAQLEKSRLLSDRFSAERPKGSFSTLEIQRTEQGDSAMYLCASSLGNGYTFGSGTRLTVV.

The chain couples TRBV5-1 to TRBJ1-1; 8 bases fit TRBD1. The germline gives CDR1 SGHRS, CDR2 YFSETQ. Germline trimming cut 4 bases from V and 3 bases from J; bases unmatched to any gene: 8. This CDR3 spans 15 amino acids. The CDR3 here is CASSPRTGSDTEAFF. Written as DNA, the CDR3 is TGCGCCAGCAGCCCACGGACAGGGTCCGACACTGAAGCTTTCTTT.

The chain has TRBV6-1 and TRBJ2-7; TRBD2 agrees at 10 bases. This CDR3 has 15 residues. Looked up from germline, CDR1 is MNHNS and CDR2 is SASEGT. With V trimmed by 1 base and J by 2 bases, 2 bases remained unmatched. In DNA, the CDR3 is TGTGCCAGCAGTGAAGGACTAGCGGGTACCTACGAGCAGTACTTC. Protein sequence: CASSEGLAGTYEQYF.

This clone was seen once. This rearrangement joins TRBV11-2 to TRBJ1-4; TRBD1 might be the D (5 bases). V lost 2 bases to trimming and J lost 7 bases, with 14 bases between them. The germline gives CDR1 SGHAT, CDR2 FQNNGV. The CDR3 loop spans 15 amino acids. CDR3 residues: CASSLRGFGSEKLFF. As DNA, the CDR3 is TGTGCCAGCAGCTTAAGGGGTTTTGGGTCTGAAAAACTGTTTTTT.

This chain uses TRBV5-4 with TRBJ1-1, with 10 nucleotides matching TRBD1. The CDR3 runs 15 residues. Trimming removed 2 bases from V and 1 base from J; junction bases left unmatched: 2. Germline values: CDR1 SGHNT, CDR2 YYREEE (reference sequence). CDR3 DNA sequence: TGTGCCAGCAGCTTTGGGACAGGGGCGAACACTGAAGCTTTCTTT. Protein: CASSFGTGANTEAFF. Variable domain in full (rest from reference TRBV5-4 and TRBJ1-1): ETGVTQSPTHLIKTRGQQVTLRCSSQSGHNTVSWYQQALGQGPQFIFQYYREEENGRGNFPPRFSGLQFPNYSSELNVNALELDDSALYLCASSFGTGANTEAFFGQGTRLTVV.

This clone was seen only a few times. This chain links TRBV5-6 with TRBJ2-3, with a possible D match to TRBD1 (6 bases). The germline CDR1 and CDR2 sequences are SGHDT and YYEEEE. Trimming removed 3 bases from V and 8 bases from J, with 16 bases in between. The CDR3 has 14 amino acids. CDR3 nucleotides: TGTGCCAGCAGCTCCCAGGGTGGGGGCGGTACGCAGTATTTT. Its protein product is CASSSQGGGGTQYF. Combining the CDR3 with reference TRBV5-6 and TRBJ2-3 gives the whole variable domain DAGVTQSPTHLIKTRGQQVTLRCSPKSGHDTVSWYQQALGQGPQFIFQYYEEEERQRGNFPDRFSGHQFPNYSSELNVNALLLGDSALYLCASSSQGGGGTQYFGPGTRLTVL.

Concerning this clone: One junction end disagrees with the germline gene, perhaps due to a read error. V is TRBV28 and J is TRBJ2-7; the match to TRBD2 covers 10 bases. Germline V gives CDR1 MDHEN, CDR2 SYDVKM. The CDR3 length is 15 residues. Here the CDR3 reads CASSLLAGEVYGQYF. For the CDR3, the DNA is TGTGCCAGCAGTCTTCTAGCGGGAGAAGTGTACGGGCAGTACTTC.

The chain joins TRBV28 to TRBJ2-5; possible D gene TRBD1, 6 bases. Germline assignment: CDR1 MDHEN and CDR2 SYDVKM. V was trimmed by 3 bases and J by 5 bases, leaving 10 bases between them. CDR3 size: 13 residues. CDR3 region: CASSLGHEETQYF. For the CDR3, the DNA is TGTGCCAGCAGTTTGGGACATGAGGAGACCCAGTACTTC.